This entry is about one T cell receptor (beta chain). The antigen is not known. The data derive from a study of T cells in Graves' hyperthyroidism and ophthalmopathy. Overall study results and limits: Expanded thyroid clonotypes (above 0.001) were mostly also found in blood. Ophthalmopathy and stable hyperthyroidism were separated by a 13 V-J model.

Germline loops: CDR1 MNHEY, CDR2 SMNVEV (reference sequence). Trimming pared 3 bases from V and 2 bases from J, leaving 10 bases between. The CDR3 length is 14 residues. RNA transcripts were the template for amplifying TCR beta CDR3 regions. HTBI primers drove first-round RT-PCR of the TCR CDR3. Via MiXCR, TCRdb re-called the multiplex PCR reads, giving one row per CDR3 protein. The sample carries hundreds of thousands of distinct CDR3 sequences, roughly 23% recorded once. V usage is TRBV27 and J usage is TRBJ2-5; D ambiguous. The specimen was blood. This clonotype was sampled from a woman aged 70-85 years with Graves' ophthalmopathy. CDR3 sequence reads: CASSFGGRQETQYF. In nucleotides, the CDR3 is TGTGCCAGCAGTTTCGGTGGTCGGCAAGAGACCCAGTACTTC.